Presented here are 29 T cell receptor beta chains from one specimen sequenced in a study of blood T cell repertoires in COVID-19. Produced via immunoSEQ multiplex PCR; TCRdb's table is partial and in-frame only. The sample includes about 94,000 clones, approximately 84% of them seen just once. What was sequenced was peripheral blood. The receptors were gathered from a man aged 55 to 70 with acute or convalescent COVID-19.

The J gene is TRBJ2-2, the V gene TRBV19; possible D gene TRBD1, 5 bases. V shed 1 base and J shed 4 bases, with 10 bases lying between them. The CDR3 sequence is 15 residues long. CDR1 LNHDA and CDR2 SQIVND come from the germline V gene (reference sequence). The CDR3 bases are TGTGCCAGTAGTATAGGCACGACAGTCACCGGGGAGCTGTTTTTT. This encodes CASSIGTTVTGELFF.

The chain has TRBV6-5 and TRBJ2-7; D gene uncertain. Germline lookup yields CDR1 MNHEY and CDR2 SVGAGI. The CDR3 extends over 13 amino acids. V dropped 2 bases and J dropped 3 bases, with 8 bases sitting between them. The chain's CDR3 is CASSYRNSYEQYF. The DNA of the CDR3 is TGTGCCAGCAGTTACCGGAACAGCTACGAGCAGTACTTC.

This clone was counted only a few times. The gene calls are TRBV4-3 and TRBJ1-5, with no clear D. The germline V gene encodes CDR1 LGHNA and CDR2 YSLEER. V lost 1 base and J 3 bases, leaving 10 bases between the germline ends. The CDR3 is 15 amino acids. The CDR3 DNA sequence: TGCGCCAGCAGCCAAGCGACGGGGAACAATCAGCCCCAGCATTTT. As protein: CASSQATGNNQPQHF.

The CDR3 region has the DNA TGTGCCAGTAGTGAGGATCGAAGAACTGAAGCTTTCTTT. Its protein product is CASSEDRRTEAFF. The chain carries TRBV19 and TRBJ1-1; the D is unclear. Germline CDR1 and CDR2: LNHDA and SQIVND (reference sequence). The V gene lost 5 bases and the J gene lost 5 bases, with 12 bases spanning the gap. The CDR3 covers 13 residues.

This chain connects TRBV29-1 to TRBJ1-1, with TRBD1 matching 8 bases. V was clipped by 6 bases and J by 1 base; unmatched bases: 1. Germline V gives CDR1 SQVTM, CDR2 ANQGSEA. The CDR3 runs 12 residues. CDR3: CSVDRANTEAFF. The CDR3 coding sequence is TGCAGCGTGGACAGGGCGAACACTGAAGCTTTCTTT.

The CDR3 coding sequence is TGTGCCACGGGAGGTCGGGTGAACACTGAAGCTTTCTTT. This translates into CATGGRVNTEAFF. The chain is built from TRBV10-3 and TRBJ1-1; no definite D call. Trimming pared 10 bases from V and 0 bases from J, leaving 12 bases between. From germline, CDR1 is ENHRY and CDR2 SYGVKD. This CDR3 contains 13 residues.

CDR3 residues: CASSTTGGAKSYEQYF. CDR3 DNA: TGTGCCAGTAGTACGACAGGGGGCGCAAAATCCTACGAGCAGTACTTC. The gene calls are TRBV19 and TRBJ2-7, with 10 nucleotides matching TRBD1. Trimming took 4 bases from V and 1 from J; bases not matched to a gene: 7. Germline CDR1 and CDR2: LNHDA and SQIVND (reference sequence). CDR3 length: 16 amino acids. Complete variable domain (other parts from reference TRBV19 and TRBJ2-7): DGGITQSPKYLFRKEGQNVTLSCEQNLNHDAMYWYRQDPGQGLRLIYYSQIVNDFQKGDIAEGYSVSREKKESFPLTVTSAQKNPTAFYLCASSTTGGAKSYEQYFGPGTRLTVT.

This clone is a singleton in its sample. This sequence joins TRBV29-1 and TRBJ2-3, with TRBD2 matching over 9 bases. Germline CDR1 is SQVTM and CDR2 is ANQGSEA. V was pared by 4 bases and J by 2 bases, with 7 bases of the junction left unmatched. The CDR3 length is 15 residues. The CDR3 protein is CSVVPAGGLTDTQYF. In DNA form, the CDR3 reads TGCAGCGTTGTGCCTGCGGGGGGGCTCACAGATACGCAGTATTTT.

The rearrangement joins TRBV15 to TRBJ1-2; D is perhaps TRBD1 (6 bases). From germline, CDR1 is LNHNV and CDR2 YYDKDF (reference sequence). This CDR3 spans 15 amino acids. V shed 4 bases and J shed 0 bases, with 12 bases lying between them. CDR3 residues: CATSTKTGANYGYTF. CDR3 in DNA: TGTGCCACCAGCACCAAGACAGGAGCTAACTATGGCTACACCTTC.

The chain carries TRBV19 and TRBJ2-1, with 8 bases lining up with TRBD1. Germline V gene sequence: CDR1 LNHDA, CDR2 SQIVND (reference sequence). The V segment lost 4 bases and the J segment 0 bases; nucleotides outside the gene matches: 2. CDR3 size: 15 residues. The CDR3: CASSTQGASYNEQFF. CDR3 sequence (DNA): TGTGCCAGTAGTACTCAGGGGGCCTCCTACAATGAGCAGTTCTTC.

The genes are TRBV3-1 (or the pseudogene TRBV3-2) and TRBJ2-7; D is unresolved. The V gene's germline CDR1 is LGHDT and CDR2 YNNKEL (reference sequence). The CDR3 covers 14 residues. The ends were cut back, 0 bases at V and 0 bases at J, with 6 bases in the middle. CDR3 nucleotides: TGTGCCAGCAGCCAAGACTTCAGCTCCTACGAGCAGTACTTC. Amino acid sequence: CASSQDFSSYEQYF.

This chain links TRBV29-1 with TRBJ1-5, with a weak D call TRBD1 (5 bases). Trimming shortened V by 6 bases and J by 0 bases, and 21 bases separated the two germline ends. This CDR3 has 17 residues. Germline V gene sequence: CDR1 SQVTM, CDR2 ANQGSEA. The CDR3 DNA is TGCAGCGTCAGTCTTGGGGCAGGACCCTATAGCAATCAGCCCCAGCATTTT. Encoded protein: CSVSLGAGPYSNQPQHF.

V is TRBV20-1 and J is TRBJ2-5, with D perhaps TRBD2 (5 bases). V was trimmed by 3 bases and J by 3 bases, leaving 8 bases between them. The germline gives CDR1 DFQATT, CDR2 SNEGSKA (reference sequence). This CDR3 region has 12 residues. The CDR3 DNA reads TGCAGTGCTAGTCTAGCAAAAGAGACCCAGTACTTC. It codes for CSASLAKETQYF.

The chain couples TRBV7-3 to TRBJ1-1; 10 nucleotides match TRBD1. Trimming cost V 5 bases and J 4 bases; bases outside gene matches: 4. The germline gives CDR1 SGHTA, CDR2 FQGTGA. The CDR3 is 14 residues long. The CDR3: CASSLGDRGTEAFF. In DNA form, the CDR3 reads TGTGCCAGCAGCCTAGGGGACAGGGGCACTGAAGCTTTCTTT.

The V call is TRBV5-1, the J call TRBJ2-7, with no clear D. The CDR3 is 14 amino acids. Trimming took 2 bases from V and 0 from J, leaving 9 bases between them. CDR1 and CDR2 (germline): SGHRS, YFSETQ. The CDR3: CASSFDSSSYEQYF. DNA of the CDR3: TGCGCCAGCAGCTTTGACTCGAGCTCCTACGAGCAGTACTTC.

The chain carries TRBV7-9 and TRBJ1-4; 7 positions match TRBD1. Germline V gene sequence: CDR1 SEHNR, CDR2 FQNEAQ (reference sequence). This CDR3 contains 15 residues. V lost 3 bases to trimming and J lost 8 bases; unmatched junction nucleotides: 9. The CDR3: CASSFARGVGEKLFF. CDR3 coding DNA: TGTGCCAGCAGCTTCGCCAGGGGGGTCGGCGAAAAACTGTTTTTT.

The chain recombines TRBV30 with TRBJ2-7; no clear D. Germline V gene lookup returns CDR1 GTSNPN and CDR2 SVGIG (reference sequence). The CDR3 length is 14 residues. V dropped 4 bases and J dropped 3 bases, with 16 bases sitting between them. Written as DNA, the CDR3 is TGTGCCTGGACCTTACTTAGTAAAGACTACGAGCAGTACTTC. This sequence encodes CAWTLLSKDYEQYF. The full variable domain, rest sourced from reference TRBV30 and TRBJ2-7, is SQTIHQWPATLVQPVGSPLSLECTVEGTSNPNLYWYRQAAGRGLQLLFYSVGIGQISSEVPQNLSASRPQDRQFILSSKKLLLSDSGFYLCAWTLLSKDYEQYFGPGTRLTVT.

This chain connects TRBV24-1 to TRBJ1-5; D remains ambiguous. Trimming pared 4 bases from V and 3 bases from J, leaving 12 bases between. The CDR3 has 15 residues. The germline CDR1 and CDR2 sequences are KGHDR and SFDVKD. For the CDR3, the DNA is TGTGCCACCAGTGACCCACTCAATATCAATCAGCCCCAGCATTTT. This codes for CATSDPLNINQPQHF.

V and J are TRBV19 and TRBJ2-1; TRBD2 aligns across 9 bases. The CDR3 extends over 15 amino acids. Trimming took 3 bases from V and 3 from J; bases not matched to a gene: 3. CDR1 LNHDA and CDR2 SQIVND come from the germline V gene (reference sequence). The CDR3 DNA reads TGTGCCAGTAGTATGGCGGGGGGGTACTACAATGAGCAGTTCTTC. Its protein product is CASSMAGGYYNEQFF.

This sequence joins TRBV10-2 and TRBJ2-7, with D possibly being TRBD1 (5 bases). The germline CDR1 and CDR2 sequences are WSHSY and SAAADI. Trimming removed 3 bases at V and 6 bases at J, with 12 bases between. The CDR3 extends over 13 amino acids. The CDR3 loop reads CASSEQEWGEQYF. The CDR3 DNA follows: TGCGCCAGCAGTGAACAGGAGTGGGGCGAGCAGTACTTC.

This chain links TRBV15 with TRBJ1-3; 7 bases align to TRBD1. V lost 0 bases and J lost 3; bases outside the gene matches: 2. The germline CDR1 and CDR2 sequences are LNHNV and YYDKDF (reference sequence). The CDR3 length is 15 residues. The CDR3 DNA reads TGTGCCACCAGCAGAGATACAGGGGATGGAAACACCATATATTTT. Amino acids: CATSRDTGDGNTIYF.

The chain links TRBV6-5 to TRBJ2-7; weak D call: TRBD1 (6 bases). The length of the CDR3 is 13 residues. CDR1 and CDR2 from the germline V gene are MNHEY and SVGAGI. V lost 8 bases to trimming and J lost 2 bases, with 13 bases between them. The CDR3 coding sequence is TGTGCCAGCTTTAGGACAGAGACCTACGAGCAGTACTTC. Translated: CASFRTETYEQYF.

The J gene is TRBJ1-3, the V gene TRBV6-5; 7 nucleotides align to TRBD1. Germline loops: CDR1 MNHEY, CDR2 SVGAGI. There are 15 residues in the CDR3. Germline trimming cut 5 bases from V and 0 bases from J; bases unmatched to any gene: 4. The CDR3 DNA sequence: TGTGCCAGCAGTCCGGGACAGTCCTCTGGAAACACCATATATTTT. Its protein is CASSPGQSSGNTIYF.

With regard to this clone: In the same sample, other DNA sequences code for this CDR3. This chain links TRBV18 with TRBJ1-2; possible D gene TRBD1, 5 bases. CDR1 and CDR2 from the germline V gene are KGHSH and LQKENI. This CDR3 has 14 amino acids. V dropped 3 bases and J dropped 1 base, with 9 bases sitting between them. The CDR3 DNA is TGTGCCAGCTCACCGTCCAGGGATAACTATGGCTACACCTTC. As protein: CASSPSRDNYGYTF.

The rearrangement links TRBV6-5 to TRBJ2-7; 7 bases align to TRBD1. V dropped 2 bases and J dropped 2; count of bases not matched to a gene: 3. The germline CDR1 and CDR2 sequences are MNHEY and SVGAGI. The CDR3 runs to 14 residues. CDR3 DNA sequence: TGTGCCAGCAGTTACGGGACAGCGACCTACGAGCAGTACTTC. Its translation is CASSYGTATYEQYF.

The chain employs TRBV25-1 and TRBJ2-5; 7 positions match TRBD1. Germline assignment: CDR1 MGHDK and CDR2 SYGVNS. This CDR3 is 16 amino acids long. V trimming: 0 bases; J trimming: 4 bases; junction bases outside the gene matches: 8. The CDR3 nucleotides are TGTGCCAGCAGTGAATATGAGACAGGGTATGGAGAGACCCAGTACTTC. Translating gives CASSEYETGYGETQYF.

The chain has TRBV6-2 or TRBV6-3 and TRBJ2-5, with D perhaps matching TRBD1 (6 bases). With 5 bases removed from V and 0 bases from J, the gap between germline ends came to 13 bases. Germline V lookup: CDR1 MNHEY, CDR2 SVGEGT. The CDR3 is 15 amino acids. CDR3 sequence (DNA): TGTGCCAGCAGTACCGACAGGAACTACCAAGAGACCCAGTACTTC. This codes for CASSTDRNYQETQYF.

The chain employs TRBV5-8 and TRBJ1-5; no reliable D call. Trimming stripped 0 bases from V and 6 bases from J, with 4 bases between. The CDR3 is 12 residues long. Germline V CDR1 and CDR2: SGHTS, YDEGEE. CDR3 region: CASSLVRQPQHF. The CDR3 region has the DNA TGTGCCAGCAGCTTGGTGCGTCAGCCCCAGCATTTT.

This clone was seen more than once but under ten times. The J gene is TRBJ2-7, the V gene TRBV5-1; 13 nucleotides agree with TRBD2. CDR3 length: 15 residues. Germline lookup yields CDR1 SGHRS and CDR2 YFSETQ. The trim removed 4 bases at V and 5 bases at J, leaving 6 bases unmatched. Here the CDR3 DNA reads TGCGCCAGCAGCATAGGGACTAGCGGGGCGGACGAGCAGTACTTC. As protein: CASSIGTSGADEQYF.